This entry features one T cell receptor (beta chain) sequence. Between the trimmed V and J ends, which lost 3 bases and 1 base, there was a span of 16 bases. This CDR3 contains 16 residues. Germline-derived CDR1 and CDR2 are DFQATT and SNEGSKA (reference sequence). This record comes from a study of blood T cell repertoires in COVID-19. Profiling relied on immunoSEQ multiplex PCR, and the TCRdb table lists in-frame clones only, not all of them. Seen here are hundreds of thousands of clones, 88% observed once, and the top ten hold around 1.5%. The chain has TRBV20-1 and TRBJ1-5; D is undetermined. The TCR comes from an elderly man with acute or convalescent COVID-19. The sequenced material came from peripheral blood. The CDR3 coding sequence is TGCAGTGCTAGTACGCGCCGGGGAGCGAGCAATCAGCCCCAGCATTTT. Its translation is CSASTRRGASNQPQHF.